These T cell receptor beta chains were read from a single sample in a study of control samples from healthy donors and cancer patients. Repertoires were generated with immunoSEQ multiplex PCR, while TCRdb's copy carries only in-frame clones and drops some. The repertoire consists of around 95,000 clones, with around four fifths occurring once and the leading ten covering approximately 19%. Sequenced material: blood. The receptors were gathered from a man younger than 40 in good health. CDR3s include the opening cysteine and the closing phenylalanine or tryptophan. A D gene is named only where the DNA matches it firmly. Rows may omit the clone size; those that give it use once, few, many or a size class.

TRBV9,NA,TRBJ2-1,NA,TGTGCCAGCAGCGTAGCGACGGGGGCCAGCAATGAGCAGTTCTTC,CASSVATGASNEQFF
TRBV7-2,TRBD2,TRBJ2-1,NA,TGTGCCAGCAGCCCCCGGACTAGCGGGGAGAATGAGCAGTTCTTC,CASSPRTSGENEQFF
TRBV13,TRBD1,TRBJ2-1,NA,TGTGCCAGCAGCTCGGGACAGGGATTCAATGAGCAGTTCTTC,CASSSGQGFNEQFF
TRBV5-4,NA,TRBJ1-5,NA,TGTGCCAGCAGCTTGGGGGGACTGGAGCCCCAGCATTTT,CASSLGGLEPQHF
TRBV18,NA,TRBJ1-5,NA,TGTGCCAGCTCACCAGACCCCAATCAGCCCCAGCATTTT,CASSPDPNQPQHF
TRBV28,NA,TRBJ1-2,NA,TGTGCCAGCATAGGTCCGTCTTCTGGCTACACCTTC,CASIGPSSGYTF
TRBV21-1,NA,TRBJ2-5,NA,TGTGCCAGCAGCGCATGGAAATTTTCGGGTCAGTCACAAGAGACCCAGTACTTC,CASSAWKFSGQSQETQYF
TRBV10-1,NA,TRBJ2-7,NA,TGCGCCGATATCGCCTACGAGCAGTACTTC,CADIAYEQYF
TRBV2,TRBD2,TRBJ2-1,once,TGTGCCAGCAGTGTGGGCCGGGGGGATGAGCAGTTCTTC,CASSVGRGDEQFF
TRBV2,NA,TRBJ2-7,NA,TGTGCCAGCAGTGAGCGGAGATTCGAGCAGTACTTC,CASSERRFEQYF
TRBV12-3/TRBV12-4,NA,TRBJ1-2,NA,TGTGCCAGCAGTTTTAGACGGACAACCGGCTACACCTTC,CASSFRRTTGYTF
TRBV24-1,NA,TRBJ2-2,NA,TGTGCCACCAGTGATCGGCGGCAGGGGAACACCGGGGAGCTGTTTTTT,CATSDRRQGNTGELFF
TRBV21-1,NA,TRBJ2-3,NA,TGTGCCAGCAGCAAAGCGGGGGCCCCCCCCACAGATACGCAGTATTTT,CASSKAGAPPTDTQYF
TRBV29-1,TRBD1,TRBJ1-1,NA,TGCAGCGTTGATAGAACAGGGGGAGTTGAAGCTTTCTTT,CSVDRTGGVEAFF
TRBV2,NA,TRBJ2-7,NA,TGTGCCAGCAGTGAATCCCCAGCCTACGAGCAGTACTTC,CASSESPAYEQYF
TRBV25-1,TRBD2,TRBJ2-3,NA,TGTGCCAGCAGTGAATCGGGACTACGGGTAGATACGCAGTATTTT,CASSESGLRVDTQYF
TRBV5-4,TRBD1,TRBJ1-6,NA,TGTGCCAGCAGCTTCAGACAGGGGACTAATTCACCCCTCCACTTT,CASSFRQGTNSPLHF
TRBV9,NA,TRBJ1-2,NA,TGTGCCAGCAGCGTAGGAGAGGTCGTCTATGGCTACACCTTC,CASSVGEVVYGYTF
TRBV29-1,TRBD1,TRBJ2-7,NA,TGCAGCGTTGGATGGGGACAGCCGTCCTACGAGCAGTACTTC,CSVGWGQPSYEQYF
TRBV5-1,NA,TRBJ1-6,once,TGCGCCAGCAGCTTACAGGGAGCTTCCTATAATTCACCCCTCCACTTT,CASSLQGASYNSPLHF